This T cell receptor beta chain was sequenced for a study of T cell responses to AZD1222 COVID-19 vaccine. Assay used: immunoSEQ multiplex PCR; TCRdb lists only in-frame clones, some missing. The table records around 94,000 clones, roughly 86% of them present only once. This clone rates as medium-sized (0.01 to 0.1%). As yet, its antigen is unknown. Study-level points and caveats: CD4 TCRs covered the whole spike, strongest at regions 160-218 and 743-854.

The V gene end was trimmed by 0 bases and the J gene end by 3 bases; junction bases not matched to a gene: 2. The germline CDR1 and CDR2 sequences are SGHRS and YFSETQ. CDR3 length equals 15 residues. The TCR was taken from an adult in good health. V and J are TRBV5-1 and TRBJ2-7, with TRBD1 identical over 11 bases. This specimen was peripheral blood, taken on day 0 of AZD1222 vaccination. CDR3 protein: CASSLGTGGVYEQYF. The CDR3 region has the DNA TGCGCCAGCAGCTTGGGGACAGGGGGCGTCTACGAGCAGTACTTC.